Presented here are 30 T cell receptor beta chains from one specimen sequenced in a study of blood T cell repertoires in COVID-19. Clones were read by immunoSEQ multiplex PCR, and TCRdb kept only the in-frame ones, dropping some. Of roughly 140,000 clones detected, more than 65% appear once; the ten largest clones hold 4.2%. The sequenced material came from peripheral blood. Receptors originate from a man in his sixties with acute or convalescent COVID-19.

V and J are TRBV10-2 and TRBJ2-4; no firm D call. CDR1 and CDR2 (germline): WSHSY, SAAADI. The V end lost 0 bases, the J end lost 2 bases, and 8 bases lay between the germline ends. The CDR3 contains 15 residues. The CDR3 sequence is CASSESTLTKNIQYF. DNA for the CDR3: TGCGCCAGCAGTGAGTCGACACTTACCAAAAACATTCAGTACTTC.

A single count supports this clone. The rearrangement joins TRBV3-1 (or the pseudogene TRBV3-2) to TRBJ2-7; TRBD2 is a possible D gene (6 bases). The CDR3 covers 18 residues. With 1 base removed from V and 5 bases from J, the gap between germline ends came to 24 bases. CDR1 LGHDT and CDR2 YNNKEL come from the germline V gene (reference sequence). CDR3 sequence reads: CASSQVPPGGLASDEQYF. DNA for the CDR3: TGTGCCAGCAGCCAAGTGCCCCCCGGCGGGCTAGCGAGTGACGAGCAGTACTTC.

The rearrangement joins TRBV19 to TRBJ1-5; D not certain. The germline CDR1 and CDR2 sequences are LNHDA and SQIVND (reference sequence). Trimming pared 5 bases from V and 2 bases from J, leaving 7 bases between. There are 13 residues in the CDR3. The CDR3 region has the DNA TGTGCCAGTAGTGAGCAACGCAATCAGCCCCAGCATTTT. Amino acid sequence: CASSEQRNQPQHF.

In DNA, the CDR3 is TGTGCCAGTTCCTGGACAGGGGGAAGCAATCAGCCCCAGCATTTT. It translates to CASSWTGGSNQPQHF. The chain employs TRBV19 and TRBJ1-5; 10 bases line up with TRBD1. The V gene's germline CDR1 is LNHDA and CDR2 SQIVND (reference sequence). Trimming cost V 8 bases and J 1 base; bases outside gene matches: 5. The CDR3 sequence is 15 residues long.

The CDR3 coding sequence is TGTGCCAGCAGACCCTGGAGTCGTAGCGGAAGCTCCTACAATGAGCAGTTCTTC. It is translated as CASRPWSRSGSSYNEQFF. The gene calls are TRBV27 and TRBJ2-1, with D possibly being TRBD2 (6 bases). Germline-derived CDR1 and CDR2 are MNHEY and SMNVEV (reference sequence). Trimming took off 6 bases at V and 0 bases at J, with 21 bases between the two ends. The length of the CDR3 is 18 residues.

The chain couples TRBV5-5 to TRBJ2-1; 12 nucleotides match TRBD2. V was pared by 1 base and J by 2 bases, with 7 bases of the junction left unmatched. This CDR3 comprises 18 residues. CDR1 and CDR2 from the germline V gene are SGHKS and YYEKEE (reference sequence). The CDR3 loop is CASSLRLAGEGPYNEQFF. DNA for the CDR3: TGTGCCAGCAGCTTGAGACTAGCGGGAGAGGGTCCCTACAATGAGCAGTTCTTC. Together with reference TRBV5-5 and TRBJ2-1, the CDR3 gives the full variable domain: DAGVTQSPTHLIKTRGQQVTLRCSPISGHKSVSWYQQVLGQGPQFIFQYYEKEERGRGNFPDRFSARQFPNYSSELNVNALLLGDSALYLCASSLRLAGEGPYNEQFFGPGTRLTVL.

The chain employs TRBV3-1 (or the pseudogene TRBV3-2) and TRBJ1-2, with D possibly TRBD1 on 6 matching bases. The V end was cut by 4 bases, the J end by 4 bases, with 16 bases between. The CDR3 runs to 15 residues. The germline CDR1 and CDR2 sequences are LGHDT and YNNKEL (reference sequence). The CDR3 DNA follows: TGTGCCAGCAGCCTCTACGGGGGGGGCGGCTATGGCTACACCTTC. Translating gives CASSLYGGGGYGYTF.

The genes are TRBV18 and TRBJ2-3, with 10 bases matching TRBD2. Germline trimming cut 2 bases from V and 6 bases from J; bases unmatched to any gene: 8. This CDR3 region has 16 residues. CDR1 and CDR2 (germline): KGHSH, LQKENI. The CDR3 here is CASSPLTSGPGDTQYF. The CDR3 region has the DNA TGTGCCAGCTCACCATTGACTAGCGGGCCGGGGGATACGCAGTATTTT.

The CDR3 DNA follows: TGTGCCAGCAGTTCCCGGGGAGGACACTATGGCTACACCTTC. Residues: CASSSRGGHYGYTF. The rearrangement links TRBV27 to TRBJ1-2, with D unresolved. Germline V gives CDR1 MNHEY, CDR2 SMNVEV (reference sequence). V shed 4 bases and J shed 3 bases, with 12 bases lying between them. This CDR3 has 14 residues.

The chain is built from TRBV7-9 and TRBJ2-7; 14 bases fit TRBD2. The V gene's germline CDR1 is SEHNR and CDR2 FQNEAQ (reference sequence). This CDR3 has 16 residues. V shed 5 bases and J 5 bases; nucleotides not matched to a gene: 8. The CDR3: CASSPGLAGDAHEQYF. In nucleotides, the CDR3 is TGTGCCAGCAGCCCGGGACTAGCGGGAGATGCCCACGAGCAGTACTTC.

The CDR3 sequence: CASSQEGAGAGNTGELFF. CDR3 bases: TGCGCCAGCAGCCAAGAGGGTGCGGGAGCGGGGAACACCGGGGAGCTGTTTTTT. This chain joins TRBV4-1 and TRBJ2-2, with 7 bases matching TRBD2. Per the germline V gene, CDR1 is MGHRA and CDR2 is YSYEKL. CDR3 size: 18 residues. V was pared by 0 bases and J by 1 base, with 8 bases of the junction left unmatched.

The J gene is TRBJ2-7, the V gene TRBV5-1; D not resolved. Trimming removed 2 bases from V and 0 bases from J, with 12 bases in between. In germline, CDR1 is SGHRS, CDR2 YFSETQ. The CDR3 consists of 15 residues. This CDR3 reads CASSFQGSSSYEQYF. Written as DNA, the CDR3 is TGCGCCAGCAGCTTCCAAGGTTCTAGCTCCTACGAGCAGTACTTC.

The chain uses TRBV7-6 and TRBJ2-1; D remains ambiguous. The V end was cut by 5 bases, the J end by 0 bases, with 11 bases between. Germline loops: CDR1 SGHVS, CDR2 FNYEAQ. This CDR3 spans 15 amino acids. This chain's CDR3 is CASSNSLDSYNEQFF. The DNA for the CDR3 is TGTGCCAGCAGCAATAGCCTAGACTCCTACAATGAGCAGTTCTTC.

The chain carries TRBV6-6 and TRBJ2-3; maybe TRBD2 (5 bases). Germline V gives CDR1 MNHNY, CDR2 SVGAGI (reference sequence). Trimming took off 7 bases at V and 1 base at J, with 18 bases between the two ends. The CDR3 has 16 amino acids. The CDR3 bases are TGTGCCAGCACCGAACATAAGAGGGTTGGCACAGATACGCAGTATTTT. Encoded protein: CASTEHKRVGTDTQYF.

This chain links TRBV5-6 with TRBJ2-7; tentatively, D is TRBD1 (6 bases). V was cut by 4 bases and J by 3 bases, with 17 bases left in between. This CDR3 contains 15 residues. Germline loops: CDR1 SGHDT, CDR2 YYEEEE. This CDR3 reads CASSTLQGNGYEQYF. As DNA, the CDR3 is TGTGCCAGCAGCACGTTACAGGGAAACGGCTACGAGCAGTACTTC.

This chain links TRBV5-1 with TRBJ2-7; possibly TRBD1 for D (7 bases). CDR1 SGHRS and CDR2 YFSETQ come from the germline V gene. The CDR3 is 14 residues long. Trimming took 4 bases from V and 5 from J, leaving 16 bases between them. The CDR3 spells CASSGAGGQDEQYF. The CDR3 DNA is TGCGCCAGCAGCGGAGCAGGGGGGCAGGACGAGCAGTACTTC.

CDR3 sequence (DNA): TGTGCCAGCAGGCCACTAGTCTTCCAAGAGACCCAGTACTTC. It encodes CASRPLVFQETQYF. The chain joins TRBV11-2 to TRBJ2-5; possible D gene TRBD2, 5 bases. In germline, CDR1 is SGHAT, CDR2 FQNNGV. This CDR3 comprises 14 residues. V was pared by 6 bases and J by 1 base, with 12 bases between.

With regard to this clone: One junction end does not reproduce the germline sequence, and a read error may be involved. The CDR3 reads CASSVQGGNEQLF. CDR3 DNA sequence: TGTGCCAGCAGCGTGCAGGGGGGCAATGAGCAGCTCTTC. The chain uses TRBV9 and TRBJ2-1; D is perhaps TRBD1 (7 bases). This CDR3 region has 13 residues. The germline CDR1 and CDR2 sequences are SGDLS and YYNGEE.

V is TRBV16 and J is TRBJ1-5; 10 positions agree with TRBD1. The CDR3 is 15 amino acids. After removal of 3 bases from V and 9 bases from J, the junction contained 8 bases not matched to a gene. Per the germline V gene, CDR1 is KGHSY and CDR2 is FQNENV. The CDR3 loop reads CASSQEGQGVRPQHF. In DNA form, the CDR3 reads TGTGCCAGCAGCCAGGAAGGACAGGGGGTGCGGCCCCAGCATTTT.

The chain has TRBV19 and TRBJ2-1; D is ambiguous. V was pared by 5 bases and J by 15 bases, with 14 bases between. CDR1 is LNHDA, CDR2 SQIVND, per germline (reference sequence). This CDR3 has 11 residues. CDR3 protein: CASSEAYHLFF. The CDR3 nucleotides read TGTGCCAGTAGTGAGGCGTACCATCTGTTCTTC. Filled out from reference TRBV19 and TRBJ2-1, the complete variable domain reads DGGITQSPKYLFRKEGQNVTLSCEQNLNHDAMYWYRQDPGQGLRLIYYSQIVNDFQKGDIAEGYSVSREKKESFPLTVTSAQKNPTAFYLCASSEAYHLFFGPGTRLTVL.

V usage is TRBV13 and J usage is TRBJ2-5; TRBD1 agrees at 8 bases. Germline V gene data show CDR1 as PRHDT and CDR2 as FYEKMQ (reference sequence). There are 15 residues in the CDR3. Losses at the gene ends were 5 bases for V and 5 bases for J; bases not matched to a gene: 10. Here the CDR3 DNA reads TGTGCCAGCAGCGACAGGGGCCCTGGGTTGGAGACCCAGTACTTC. This codes for CASSDRGPGLETQYF. Full variable domain (outside the CDR3, taken from reference TRBV13 and TRBJ2-5): AAGVIQSPRHLIKEKRETATLKCYPIPRHDTVYWYQQGPGQDPQFLISFYEKMQSDKGSIPDRFSAQQFSDYHSELNMSSLELGDSALYFCASSDRGPGLETQYFGPGTRLLVL.

This clone was picked up a small number of times. The chain carries TRBV3-1 (or the pseudogene TRBV3-2) and TRBJ2-2, with D maybe TRBD2 (5 bases). Germline V gene sequence: CDR1 LGHDT, CDR2 YNNKEL (reference sequence). V dropped 2 bases and J dropped 5 bases, with 12 bases sitting between them. This CDR3 contains 15 residues. The CDR3 DNA reads TGTGCCAGCAGCCAATTTCGGACGGGGACCGGGGAGCTGTTTTTT. Translating gives CASSQFRTGTGELFF.

The gene calls are TRBV3-1 (or the pseudogene TRBV3-2) and TRBJ2-3; perhaps TRBD1 as D (5 bases). In germline, CDR1 is LGHDT, CDR2 YNNKEL (reference sequence). This CDR3 is built from 15 residues. Trimming shortened V by 0 bases and J by 6 bases, and 13 bases separated the two germline ends. CDR3 sequence: CASSQDGDGADTQYF. CDR3 in DNA: TGTGCCAGCAGCCAAGATGGCGATGGGGCGGATACGCAGTATTTT.

This chain uses TRBV27 with TRBJ1-1, with D possibly being TRBD1 (6 bases). This CDR3 has 15 amino acids. CDR1 and CDR2 (germline): MNHEY, SMNVEV (reference sequence). Trimming left V 2 bases short and J 3 bases short, with 13 bases between. The CDR3 spells CASSLEMTGDTEAFF. The CDR3 DNA sequence: TGTGCCAGCAGTTTAGAAATGACAGGAGACACTGAAGCTTTCTTT.

A remark on this clone: Compared with germline, one end of the junction differs, possibly owing to a read error. This chain uses TRBV5-1 with TRBJ1-5, with D perhaps TRBD1 (5 bases). Germline loops: CDR1 SGHRS, CDR2 YFSETQ. The CDR3 sequence is 14 residues long. This CDR3 reads CARSLGGEGQPQHF. The DNA for the CDR3 is TGCGCCCGCAGCTTGGGGGGGGAGGGACAGCCCCAGCATTTT.

The J gene is TRBJ2-5, the V gene TRBV30, with TRBD1 identical over 7 bases. Per the germline V gene, CDR1 is GTSNPN and CDR2 is SVGIG (reference sequence). This CDR3 comprises 15 residues. V gave up 2 bases and J gave up 2 bases; unmatched junction bases: 8. The CDR3 bases are TGTGCCTGGAGTCGAAGGGGACAGCTACAAGAGACCCAGTACTTC. Protein: CAWSRRGQLQETQYF.

The chain employs TRBV28 and TRBJ2-7, with 11 nucleotides matching TRBD2. Germline assignment: CDR1 MDHEN and CDR2 SYDVKM. The CDR3 has 15 residues. Losses at the gene ends were 4 bases for V and 5 bases for J; bases not matched to a gene: 7. CDR3 sequence (DNA): TGTGCCAGCAGTTCCACTAGCGGGAGATTGGACGAGCAGTACTTC. Amino acids: CASSSTSGRLDEQYF.

V is TRBV11-1 and J is TRBJ2-1; 8 bases map to TRBD1. CDR1 and CDR2 (germline): SGHAT, FQDESV (reference sequence). The CDR3 sequence is 15 residues long. Trimming removed 3 bases from V and 0 bases from J; junction bases left unmatched: 1. In DNA, the CDR3 is TGTGCCAGCAGCTTCGGGACAGGCTCCTACAATGAGCAGTTCTTC. Its protein product is CASSFGTGSYNEQFF.

J is TRBJ1-2 and V is TRBV28; TRBD1 matches 7 bases. The CDR3 loop spans 14 amino acids. J gave up 4 bases and V 5 bases, and 7 bases lay outside the gene matches. Germline assignment: CDR1 MDHEN and CDR2 SYDVKM. For the CDR3, the DNA is TGTGCCAGCAGTACCCCGGGACAGTCCTATGGCTACACCTTC. This codes for CASSTPGQSYGYTF.

This clone has only one observation. V and J are TRBV10-3 and TRBJ1-5, with D possibly TRBD1 on 6 matching bases. This CDR3 is 15 amino acids long. The V end lost 10 bases, the J end lost 4 bases, and 20 bases lay between the germline ends. Germline V CDR1 and CDR2: ENHRY, SYGVKD. The CDR3 DNA reads as TGTGCCACCCAAGGGGCACAGGGCAGAAATCAGCCCCAGCATTTT. Translating it yields CATQGAQGRNQPQHF.